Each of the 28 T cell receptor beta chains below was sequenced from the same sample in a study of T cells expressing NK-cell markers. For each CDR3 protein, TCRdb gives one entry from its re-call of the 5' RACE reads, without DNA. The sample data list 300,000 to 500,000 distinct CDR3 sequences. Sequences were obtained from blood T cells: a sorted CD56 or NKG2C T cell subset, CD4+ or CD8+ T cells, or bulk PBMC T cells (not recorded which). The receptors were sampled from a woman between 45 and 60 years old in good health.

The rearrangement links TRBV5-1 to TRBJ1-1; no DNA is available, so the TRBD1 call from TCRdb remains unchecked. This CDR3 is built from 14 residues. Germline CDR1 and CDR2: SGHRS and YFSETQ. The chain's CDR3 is CASSLGVTGIEAFF.

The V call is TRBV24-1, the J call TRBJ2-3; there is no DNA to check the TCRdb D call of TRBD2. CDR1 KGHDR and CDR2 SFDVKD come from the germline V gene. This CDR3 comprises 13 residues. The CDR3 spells CATTRGMGDTQYF.

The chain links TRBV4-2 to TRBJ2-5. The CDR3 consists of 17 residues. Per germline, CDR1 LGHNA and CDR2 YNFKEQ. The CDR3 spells CASSQDLDAANQETQYF.

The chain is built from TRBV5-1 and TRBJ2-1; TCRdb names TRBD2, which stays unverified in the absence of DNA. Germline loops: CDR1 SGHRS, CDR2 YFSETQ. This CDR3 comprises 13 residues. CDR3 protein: CASNPGLYNEQFF. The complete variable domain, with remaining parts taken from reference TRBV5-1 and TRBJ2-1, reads KAGVTQTPRYLIKTRGQQVTLSCSPISGHRSVSWYQQTPGQGLQFLFEYFSETQRNKGNFPGRFSGRQFSNSRSEMNVSTLELGDSALYLCASNPGLYNEQFFGPGTRLTVL.

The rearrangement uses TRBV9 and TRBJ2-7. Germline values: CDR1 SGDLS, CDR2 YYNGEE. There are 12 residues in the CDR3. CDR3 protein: CASSANNYEQYF.

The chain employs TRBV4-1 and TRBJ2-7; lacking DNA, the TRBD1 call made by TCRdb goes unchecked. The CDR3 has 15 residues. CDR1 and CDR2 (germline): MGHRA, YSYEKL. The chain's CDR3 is CASSQVMQGTYEQYF.

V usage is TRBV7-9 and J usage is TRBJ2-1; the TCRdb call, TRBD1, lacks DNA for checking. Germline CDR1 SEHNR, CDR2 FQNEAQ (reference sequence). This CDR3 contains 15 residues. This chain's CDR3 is CASSLGGGFYNEQFF.

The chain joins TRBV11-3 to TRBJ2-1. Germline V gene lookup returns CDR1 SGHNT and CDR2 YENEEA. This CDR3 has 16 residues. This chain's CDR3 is CASSLDLRSSYNEQFF.

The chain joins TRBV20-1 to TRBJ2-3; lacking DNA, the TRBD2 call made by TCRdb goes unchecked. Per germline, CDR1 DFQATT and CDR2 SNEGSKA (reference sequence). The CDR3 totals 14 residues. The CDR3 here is CSAALARGTDTQYF.

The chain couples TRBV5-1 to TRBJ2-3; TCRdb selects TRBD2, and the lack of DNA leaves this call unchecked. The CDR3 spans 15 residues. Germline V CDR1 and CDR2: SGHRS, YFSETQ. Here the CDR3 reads CASSLEVAGGPPAYF.

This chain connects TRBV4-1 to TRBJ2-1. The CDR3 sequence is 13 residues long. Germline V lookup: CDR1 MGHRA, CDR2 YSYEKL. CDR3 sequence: CASSQNRFDEQFF.

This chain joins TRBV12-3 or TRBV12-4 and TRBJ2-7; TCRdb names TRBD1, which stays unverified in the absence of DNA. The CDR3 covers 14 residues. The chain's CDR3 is CASSFSLGNGEQYF.

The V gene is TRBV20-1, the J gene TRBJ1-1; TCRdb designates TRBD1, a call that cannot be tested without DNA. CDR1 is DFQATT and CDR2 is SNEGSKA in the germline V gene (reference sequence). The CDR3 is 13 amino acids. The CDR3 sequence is CSGGQGVNTEAFF.

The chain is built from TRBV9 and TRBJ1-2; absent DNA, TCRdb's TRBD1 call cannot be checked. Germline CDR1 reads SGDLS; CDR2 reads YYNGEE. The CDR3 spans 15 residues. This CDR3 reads CASSVAQATNYGYTF.

The CDR3 loop reads CASRPGVGLETQYF. This chain uses TRBV5-1 with TRBJ2-5; the D call from TCRdb, TRBD1, cannot be confirmed without DNA. Germline V gene sequence: CDR1 SGHRS, CDR2 YFSETQ. The CDR3 totals 14 residues.

CDR3: CASSQERQGEAFF. The J gene is TRBJ1-1, the V gene TRBV4-1; TCRdb gives TRBD1 as the D gene, but with no DNA this cannot be confirmed. The CDR3 contains 13 residues. Germline V lookup: CDR1 MGHRA, CDR2 YSYEKL.

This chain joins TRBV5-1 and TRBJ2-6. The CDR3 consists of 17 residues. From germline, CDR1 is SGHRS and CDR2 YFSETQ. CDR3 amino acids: CASSWAQGQPGANVLTF.

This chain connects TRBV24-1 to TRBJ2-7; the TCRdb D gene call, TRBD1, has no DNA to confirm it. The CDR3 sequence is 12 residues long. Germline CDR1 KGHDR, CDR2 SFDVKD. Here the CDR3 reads CATRGRAYEQYF.

The CDR3 loop is CASSPLWRFQETQYF. The chain carries TRBV7-8 and TRBJ2-5; with no DNA, the TCRdb D assignment of TRBD1 cannot be verified. The germline V gene has CDR1 SGHVS and CDR2 FQNEAQ. This CDR3 comprises 15 residues. Full variable domain (missing parts from reference TRBV7-8 and TRBJ2-5): GAGVSQSPRYKVAKRGQDVALRCDPISGHVSLFWYQQALGQGPEFLTYFQNEAQLDKSGLPSDRFFAERPEGSVSTLKIQRTQQEDSAVYLCASSPLWRFQETQYFGPGTRLLVL.

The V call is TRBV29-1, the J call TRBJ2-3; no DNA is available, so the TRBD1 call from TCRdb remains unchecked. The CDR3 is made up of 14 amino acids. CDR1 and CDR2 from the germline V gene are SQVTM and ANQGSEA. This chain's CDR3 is CSVEGTGLADTQYF.

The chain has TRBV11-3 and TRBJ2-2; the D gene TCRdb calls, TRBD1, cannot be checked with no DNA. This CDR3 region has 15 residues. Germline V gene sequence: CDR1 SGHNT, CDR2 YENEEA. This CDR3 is CASSATGAGTGELFF.

CDR3 region: CASSLGGDRQPQHF. V gene TRBV5-1 combines with J gene TRBJ1-5; TCRdb selects TRBD1, and the lack of DNA leaves this call unchecked. The CDR3 is 14 amino acids. CDR1 is SGHRS, CDR2 YFSETQ, per germline.

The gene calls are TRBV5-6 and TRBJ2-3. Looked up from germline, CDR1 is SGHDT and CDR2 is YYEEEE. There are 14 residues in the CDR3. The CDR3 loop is CASSPTLSTDTQYF.

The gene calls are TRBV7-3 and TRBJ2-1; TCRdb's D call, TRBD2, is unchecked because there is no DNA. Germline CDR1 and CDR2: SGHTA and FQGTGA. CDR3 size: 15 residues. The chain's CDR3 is CASSFGGRKGNEQFF.

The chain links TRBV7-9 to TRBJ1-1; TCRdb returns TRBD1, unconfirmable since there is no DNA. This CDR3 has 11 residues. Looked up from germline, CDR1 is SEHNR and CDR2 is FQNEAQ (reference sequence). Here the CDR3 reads CASSQNRAAFF.

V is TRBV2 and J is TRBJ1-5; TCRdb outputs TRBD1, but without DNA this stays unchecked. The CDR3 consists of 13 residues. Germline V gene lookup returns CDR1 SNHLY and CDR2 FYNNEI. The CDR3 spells CASSPGAAGPQHF.

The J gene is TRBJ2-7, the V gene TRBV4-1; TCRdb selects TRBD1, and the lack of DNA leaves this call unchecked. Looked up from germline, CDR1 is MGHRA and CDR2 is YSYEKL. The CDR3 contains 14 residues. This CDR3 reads CASSQAPLRSEQYF.

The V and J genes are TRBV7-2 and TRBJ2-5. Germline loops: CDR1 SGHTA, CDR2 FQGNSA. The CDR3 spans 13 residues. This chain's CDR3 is CASSLGLLETQYF.